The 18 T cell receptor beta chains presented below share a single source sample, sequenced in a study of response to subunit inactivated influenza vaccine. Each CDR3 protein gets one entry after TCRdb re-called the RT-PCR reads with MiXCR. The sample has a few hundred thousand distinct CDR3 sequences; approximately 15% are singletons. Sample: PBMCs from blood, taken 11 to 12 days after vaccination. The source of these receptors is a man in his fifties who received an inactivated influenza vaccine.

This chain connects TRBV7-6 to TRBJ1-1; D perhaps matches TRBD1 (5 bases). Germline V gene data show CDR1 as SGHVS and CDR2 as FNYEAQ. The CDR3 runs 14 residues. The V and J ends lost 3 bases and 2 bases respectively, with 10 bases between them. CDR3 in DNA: TGTGCCAGCAGCTTCGACAGCGAAAACACTGAAGCTTTCTTT. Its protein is CASSFDSENTEAFF.

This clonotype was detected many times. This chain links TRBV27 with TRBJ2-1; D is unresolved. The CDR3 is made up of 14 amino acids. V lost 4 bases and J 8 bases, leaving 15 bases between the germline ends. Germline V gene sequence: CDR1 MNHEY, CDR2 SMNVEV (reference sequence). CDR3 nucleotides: TGTGCCAGCAGTTCAAAAACCGTGGGCTATGAGCAGTTCTTC. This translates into CASSSKTVGYEQFF.

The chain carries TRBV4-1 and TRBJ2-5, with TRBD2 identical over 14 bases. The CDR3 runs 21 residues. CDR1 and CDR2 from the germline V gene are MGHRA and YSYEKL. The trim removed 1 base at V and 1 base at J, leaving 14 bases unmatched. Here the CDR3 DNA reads TGCGCCAGCAGCCAAGGTGGTCGGTCGGGACTAGCGGGAGTGGGCCAAGAGACCCAGTACTTC. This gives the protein CASSQGGRSGLAGVGQETQYF.

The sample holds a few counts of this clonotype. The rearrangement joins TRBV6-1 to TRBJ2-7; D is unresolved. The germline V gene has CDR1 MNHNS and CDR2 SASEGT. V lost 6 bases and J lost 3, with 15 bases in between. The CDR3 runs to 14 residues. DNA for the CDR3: TGTGCCAGCAGCCGACCGGCCTCGAGCTACGAGCAGTACTTC. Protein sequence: CASSRPASSYEQYF.

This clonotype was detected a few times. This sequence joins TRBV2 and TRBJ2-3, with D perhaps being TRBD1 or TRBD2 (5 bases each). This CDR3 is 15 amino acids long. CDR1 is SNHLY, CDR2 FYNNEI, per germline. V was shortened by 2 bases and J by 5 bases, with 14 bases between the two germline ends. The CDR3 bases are TGTGCCAGCAGTGAATTTTCAGGGAGAGGAGATACGCAGTATTTT. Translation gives CASSEFSGRGDTQYF.

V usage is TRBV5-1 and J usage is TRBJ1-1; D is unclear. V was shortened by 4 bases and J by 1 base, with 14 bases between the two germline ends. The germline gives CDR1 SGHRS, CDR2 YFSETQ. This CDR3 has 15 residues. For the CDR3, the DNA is TGCGCCAGCAGCCTTCCAGGACTTAAGAACACTGAAGCTTTCTTT. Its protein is CASSLPGLKNTEAFF.

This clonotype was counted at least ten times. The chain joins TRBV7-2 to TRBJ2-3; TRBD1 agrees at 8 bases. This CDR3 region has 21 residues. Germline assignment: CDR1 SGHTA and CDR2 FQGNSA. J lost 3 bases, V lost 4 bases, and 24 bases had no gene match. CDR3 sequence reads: CASSSPVGQGALRTITDTQYF. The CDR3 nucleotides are TGTGCCAGCAGCTCCCCTGTAGGTCAGGGGGCCCTCCGAACGATTACAGATACGCAGTATTTT.

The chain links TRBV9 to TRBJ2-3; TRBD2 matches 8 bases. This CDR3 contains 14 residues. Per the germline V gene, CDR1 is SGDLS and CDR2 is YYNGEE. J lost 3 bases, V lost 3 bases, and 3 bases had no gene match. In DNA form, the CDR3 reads TGTGCCAGCAGCGGGGGACTAGTGACAGATACGCAGTATTTT. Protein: CASSGGLVTDTQYF.

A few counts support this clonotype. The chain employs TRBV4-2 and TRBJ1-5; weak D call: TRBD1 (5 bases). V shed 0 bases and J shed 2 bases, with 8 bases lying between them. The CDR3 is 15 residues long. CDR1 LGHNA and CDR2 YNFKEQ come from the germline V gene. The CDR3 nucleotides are TGTGCCAGCAGCCAAGATTGGGGGGGCAATCAGCCCCAGCATTTT. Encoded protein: CASSQDWGGNQPQHF.

CDR3: CASSYSRPGEQYF. CDR3 bases: TGTGCCAGCAGTTACTCGAGACCGGGAGAGCAGTACTTC. The rearrangement links TRBV6-5 to TRBJ2-7; the D gene is possibly TRBD2 (5 bases). Germline lookup yields CDR1 MNHEY and CDR2 SVGAGI. The CDR3 consists of 13 residues. V was clipped by 0 bases and J by 7 bases, with 10 bases between them.

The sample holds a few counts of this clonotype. Here the CDR3 DNA reads TGTGCCAGCAGCACCCCCGTGGGACTAGGGGGGCAAGGCTACACCTTC. This codes for CASSTPVGLGGQGYTF. The chain uses TRBV28 and TRBJ1-2, with TRBD1 as a possible D gene (6 bases). Trimming pared 6 bases from V and 8 bases from J, leaving 25 bases between. CDR1 and CDR2 from the germline V gene are MDHEN and SYDVKM. The CDR3 runs to 16 residues.

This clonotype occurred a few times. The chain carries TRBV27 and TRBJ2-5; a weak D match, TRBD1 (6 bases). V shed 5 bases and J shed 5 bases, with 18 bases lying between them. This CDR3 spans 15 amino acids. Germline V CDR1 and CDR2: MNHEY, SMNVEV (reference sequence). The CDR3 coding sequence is TGTGCCAGCAGTCGTATCGACAGGTGGAAGGAGACCCAGTACTTC. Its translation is CASSRIDRWKETQYF.

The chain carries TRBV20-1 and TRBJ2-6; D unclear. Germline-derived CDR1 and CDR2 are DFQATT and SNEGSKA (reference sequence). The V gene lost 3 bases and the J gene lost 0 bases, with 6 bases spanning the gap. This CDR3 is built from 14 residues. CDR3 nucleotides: TGCAGTGCTAGTGATCTCTCTGGGGCCAACGTCCTGACTTTC. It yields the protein CSASDLSGANVLTF.

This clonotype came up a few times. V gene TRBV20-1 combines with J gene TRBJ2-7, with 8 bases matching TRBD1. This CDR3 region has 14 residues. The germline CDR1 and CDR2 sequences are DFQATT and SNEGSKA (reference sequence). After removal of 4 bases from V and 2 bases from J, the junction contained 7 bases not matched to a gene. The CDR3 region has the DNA TGCAGTGCTATCGGGACAGGTAAAACCTACGAGCAGTACTTC. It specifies CSAIGTGKTYEQYF.

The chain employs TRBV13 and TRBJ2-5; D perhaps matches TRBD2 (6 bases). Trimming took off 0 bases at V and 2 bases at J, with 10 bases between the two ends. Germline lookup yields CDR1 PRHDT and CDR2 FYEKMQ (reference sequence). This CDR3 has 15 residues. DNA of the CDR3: TGTGCCAGCAGCTTAGGCCGGAGGGGACAAGAGACCCAGTACTTC. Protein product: CASSLGRRGQETQYF.

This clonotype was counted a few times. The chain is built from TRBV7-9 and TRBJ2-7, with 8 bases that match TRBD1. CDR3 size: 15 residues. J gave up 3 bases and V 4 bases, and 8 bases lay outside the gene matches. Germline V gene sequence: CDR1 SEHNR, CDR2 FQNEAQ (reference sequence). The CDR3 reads CASSSTGGLLYEQYF. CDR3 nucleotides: TGTGCCAGCAGCTCCACAGGGGGTCTCCTCTACGAGCAGTACTTC.

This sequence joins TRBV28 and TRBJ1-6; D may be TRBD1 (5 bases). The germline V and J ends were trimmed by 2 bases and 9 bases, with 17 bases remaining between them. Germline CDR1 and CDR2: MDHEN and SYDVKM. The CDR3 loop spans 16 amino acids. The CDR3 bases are TGTGCCAGCAGTTTACGATACGGCAGGACAACTTCACCCCTCCACTTT. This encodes CASSLRYGRTTSPLHF.

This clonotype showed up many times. The CDR3 region has the DNA TGCAGCGTTGAAGTAGGGAATTACGCCTACAATGAGCAGTTCTTC. This sequence encodes CSVEVGNYAYNEQFF. The V call is TRBV29-1, the J call TRBJ2-1; D gene unclear. The V gene lost 1 base and the J gene lost 2 bases, with 12 bases spanning the gap. Germline CDR1 is SQVTM and CDR2 is ANQGSEA. The CDR3 is 15 residues long.